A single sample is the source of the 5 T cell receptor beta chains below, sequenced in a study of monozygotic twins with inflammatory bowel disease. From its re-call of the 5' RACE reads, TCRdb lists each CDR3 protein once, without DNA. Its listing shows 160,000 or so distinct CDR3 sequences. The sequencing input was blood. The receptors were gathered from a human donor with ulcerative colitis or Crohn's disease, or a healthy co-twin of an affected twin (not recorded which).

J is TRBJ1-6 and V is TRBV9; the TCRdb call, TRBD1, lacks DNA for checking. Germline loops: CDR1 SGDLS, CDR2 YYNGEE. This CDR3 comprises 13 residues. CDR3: CASSVDSLSPLHF.

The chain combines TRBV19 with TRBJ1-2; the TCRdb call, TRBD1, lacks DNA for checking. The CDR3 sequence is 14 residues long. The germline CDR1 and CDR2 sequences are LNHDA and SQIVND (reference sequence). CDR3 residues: CASSKTGIDYGYTF.

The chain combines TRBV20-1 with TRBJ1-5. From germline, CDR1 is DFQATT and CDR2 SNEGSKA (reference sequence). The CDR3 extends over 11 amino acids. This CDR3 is CSVLSNQPQHF.

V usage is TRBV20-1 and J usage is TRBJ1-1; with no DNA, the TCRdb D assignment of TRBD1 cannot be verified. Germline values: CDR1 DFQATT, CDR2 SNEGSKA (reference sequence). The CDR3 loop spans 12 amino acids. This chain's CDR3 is CSVPSGATEAFF.

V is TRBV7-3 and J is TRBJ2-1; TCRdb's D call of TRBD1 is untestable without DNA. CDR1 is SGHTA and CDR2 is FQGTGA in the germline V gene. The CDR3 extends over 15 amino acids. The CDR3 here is CASSLGGRGYNEQFF.